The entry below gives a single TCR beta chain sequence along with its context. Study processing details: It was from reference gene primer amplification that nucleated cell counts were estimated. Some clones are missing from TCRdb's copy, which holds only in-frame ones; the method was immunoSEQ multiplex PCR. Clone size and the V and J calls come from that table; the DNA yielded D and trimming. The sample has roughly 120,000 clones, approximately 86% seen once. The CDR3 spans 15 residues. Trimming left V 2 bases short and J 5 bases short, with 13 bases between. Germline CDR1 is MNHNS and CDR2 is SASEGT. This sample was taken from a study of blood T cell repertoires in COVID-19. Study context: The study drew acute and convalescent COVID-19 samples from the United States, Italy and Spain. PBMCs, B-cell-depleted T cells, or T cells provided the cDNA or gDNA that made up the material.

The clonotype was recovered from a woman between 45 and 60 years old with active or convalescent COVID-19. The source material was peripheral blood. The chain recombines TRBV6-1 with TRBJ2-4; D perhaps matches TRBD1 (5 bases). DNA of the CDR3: TGTGCCAGCAGTGAATCAGGGTTCGGCCAAAACATTCAGTACTTC. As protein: CASSESGFGQNIQYF.